This T cell receptor beta chain is from a study of cytomegalovirus exposure and HLA in healthy donors. Overall study context: Earlier, some 200 million T cells were analyzed, and fewer than 120 million unique TCR beta sequences were found among them.

The CDR3 spans 13 residues. Germline values: CDR1 LNHDA, CDR2 SQIVND (reference sequence). V lost 6 bases and J lost 9, with 14 bases in between. PCR used 60 Vbeta primers and 13 Jbeta primers. Assay used: immunoSEQ multiplex PCR; TCRdb lists only in-frame clones, some missing. The data contain 100,000 to 150,000 clones, approximately 80% of them singletons. This clone was counted between two and nine times. Sequenced: PBMCs. The chain joins TRBV19 to TRBJ2-2; D not resolved. The sequence was collected from a middle-aged man in good health and CMV-seronegative. In DNA form, the CDR3 reads TGTGCCAGTAGCACCGGAGCCTACCGGGAGCTGTTTTTT. As protein: CASSTGAYRELFF.